This T cell receptor beta chain was captured by sequencing in a study of early T cells in non-severe SARS-CoV-2 infection. MiXCR, applied by TCRdb to the 5' RACE reads, yields one record per CDR3 protein. There are more than 55,000 distinct CDR3 sequences in the sample; 5% to 6.5% occur only once, and 3.4% lies in the top ten. The sample holds many counts of this clonotype. This TCR was recovered from an adult who was a healthcare worker with PCR-confirmed SARS-CoV-2 infection or an uninfected control (not recorded which). The sequenced sample was whole blood, obtained at baseline.

The CDR3 nucleotides read TGCAGTGCAACCGCCTTGGAGGAATCCTACGAGCAGTACTTC. This translates into CSATALEESYEQYF. J is TRBJ2-7 and V is TRBV20-1; TRBD2 might be the D (5 bases). There are 14 residues in the CDR3. Germline CDR1 is DFQATT and CDR2 is SNEGSKA (reference sequence). Trimming pared 6 bases from V and 1 base from J, leaving 16 bases between.